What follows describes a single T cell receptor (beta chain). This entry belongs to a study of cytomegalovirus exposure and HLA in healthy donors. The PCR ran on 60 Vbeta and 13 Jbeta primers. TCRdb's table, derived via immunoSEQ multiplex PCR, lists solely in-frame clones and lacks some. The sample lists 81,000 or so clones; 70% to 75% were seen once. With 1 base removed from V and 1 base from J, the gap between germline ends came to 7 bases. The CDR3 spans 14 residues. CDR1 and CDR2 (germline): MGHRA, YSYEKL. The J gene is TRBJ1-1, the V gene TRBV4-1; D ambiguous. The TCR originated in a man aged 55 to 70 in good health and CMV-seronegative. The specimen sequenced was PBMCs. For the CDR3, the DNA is TGCGCCAGCAGCCAAGGGGCGGGGAACACTGAAGCTTTCTTT. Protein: CASSQGAGNTEAFF.